This T cell receptor (beta chain) was identified during a study of cytomegalovirus exposure and HLA in healthy donors (dated by TCRdb to 2016 to 2017). Broadly, across the study: In an earlier analysis of about 560 of the donors, 276 Gb of sequence data and 95 million to 130 million unique TCR beta sequences from roughly 190 million T cells were reported. High-throughput TCR immunosequencing, statistical association of individual TCRs with disease status, and machine learning were combined to predict cytomegalovirus infection status. The number of typed donors differed by locus: 629-630 for A, B, C, DRB1 and DQB1; 522 for DQA1; 606 for DPA1; and some 450 for DPB1. Both class I and class II loci were covered by HLA typing, at four-digit resolution. Four to six DR-DQ haplotypes were handled as single units for association and clustering, since linkage in the cohort was strong. Donor age, sex, ethnicity and CMV serostatus were compiled together with the repertoire data. In the later analysis, no new phenotypic data were used to find candidate immune exposures; instead, reliance was placed on TCR beta sequences and their occurrence across donors. In an earlier analysis of 550 to 700 of the donors, high-throughput TCR beta sequencing was used to judge whether each TCR beta V gene segment behaved as functional or pseudogenic. The T cell repertoires of around 670 subjects were profiled by immunosequencing and related to cytomegalovirus serostatus. All discovery cohort repertoires had been generated on a single sequencing platform. Among roughly 370 genotyped donors of the cohort, an average of approximately 250,000 unique TCR beta nucleotide sequences were sequenced per donor, roughly 18% of them non-productive. In addition to the first cohort of 666 subjects, a separate validation cohort of 100 to 150 different subjects was used. An early release that covered approximately 600 HLA-typed donors contained around 300 gigabases of sequencing data and around 80 million unique TCR sequences. The genetic ancestry cluster associated with self-reported Caucasian donors included roughly four fifths of the roughly 360 genotyped donors. To study patterns of TCR occurrence, a later analysis re-analyzed previously published TCR beta repertoires from several hundred donors and added high-resolution HLA genotyping. Genome-wide SNP genotypes for about 65% of the 666 donors were used in a later genetic analysis, which treated that subset as a discovery cohort. The study was designed to test whether signatures of past pathogen exposure could be identified by cataloging public T cell receptors.

Results and caveats for the whole study, not just this receptor: Correlated functional status among segregating V segments might reflect linkage disequilibrium, but an unknown experimental factor could not be ruled out. A later analysis found that most CMV-associated TCR beta chains appeared HLA-restricted, with HLA associations seemingly driven largely by CMV exposure. Because counts were too low, about 18 rarely observed V segments, including chromosome 9 orphons, were left out of the earlier analysis of over 550 of the donors. Specific HLA alleles were associated with some 15,000 TCR beta sequences at a false discovery rate of 0.05 in a later analysis. Three of the identified cytomegalovirus-associated TCR beta chains were confirmed in vitro to be specific for cytomegalovirus antigens. A further reported finding was that TCR beta sequences accurately predicted the HLA-A and HLA-B alleles for most subjects in the first cohort. When HLA alleles, especially DR and DQ, strongly co-occurred, TCR associations were difficult to assign to individual alleles. A cluster of highly shared sequence variants was judged likely to be a technical artifact of the sequencing pipeline. Immune exposure information for the cohort was limited to CMV serostatus. Broadly in line with IMGT annotations, most TCR beta V segments showed up in productive rearrangements about 87% or about 30% of the time in an earlier analysis of approximately 600 of the donors. HLA typing was unavailable for some donors at each locus, so association tests used only the typed subset. In a later genetic analysis, a missense DCLRE1C variant was associated with V-gene and J-gene trimming of TCR beta chains, and the association was replicated in an independent cohort. In a later analysis, several top co-occurrence clusters were reported to appear linked to parvovirus B19, influenza, CMV and Epstein-Barr virus. Only TCR beta chains were sequenced in this cohort, and the absence of alpha or paired-chain data limited detectable features. While some public TCRs were present in many individuals, most TCR sequences turned up only very rarely across donors. The presence/absence analyses assumed that sequencing depth was roughly uniform across donors, and that assumption may not be true. Because the 87-base-pair reads could not distinguish some IMGT-functional V segments, including TRBV6-2 and TRBV6-3, those segments were excluded. The classifier was reported to diagnose cytomegalovirus status with high specificity and sensitivity in both the original cohort and the validation cohort. The study gave a list of some 150 TCR beta chains associated with cytomegalovirus. It was suggested by the authors that the approach could potentially be generalized to other disease states and immunological phenotypes. Compared with the 666-donor mean, donors in an Asian-associated ancestry cluster had fewer N-insertions in productive TCRs, according to a later genetic analysis. Compared with equally common non-associated chains, HLA-associated TCR beta chains in a later analysis were more clonally expanded and had lower generation probabilities. A later analysis found that TCR association rates varied across HLA loci, with DRB1 alleles showing the most associated TCRs and HLA-C alleles the fewest.

CDR1 and CDR2 are drawn from the germline V gene (reference sequence): SEHNR, FQNEAQ. The CDR3 sequence holds 15 residues, the cysteine and phenylalanine included. Only the CDR3 region is kept as DNA, spanning 45 bases read in frame from base 1. Clipping removes 5 bases from V and 6 bases from J, with 7 as the unmatched junction base count. This clone occurred a few times. This clone's antigen is unknown. Per-base qualities were not stored, and no clone one base away is much larger. The cohort was made up of hundreds of healthy bone marrow donors. At the time of sampling, all cohort members were nominally healthy, though unrecorded immune exposures were likely present. The donor was CMV seropositive and belonged to the group of 250 to 350 seropositive cohort members. Every donor gave a peripheral blood sample, and the peripheral blood mononuclear cells from that sample were used for TCR beta sequencing. Genomic DNA was extracted from the blood cell samples with the Qiagen DNeasy Blood Extraction Kit.

Libraries were made using the immunoSEQ multiplex PCR assay. A mixture of 60 forward primers for TCR Vbeta segments and 13 reverse primers for TCR Jbeta segments was used in the multiplex PCR. The CDR3 region of rearranged TCR beta genes was amplified from genomic DNA by a multiplex PCR assay. The amplified TCR beta libraries were sequenced on the Illumina HiSeq System as 87-base-pair reads. Under the source paper's analysis protocol: In a later analysis, some 80 million unique TCR beta chains were counted across the 690 or so repertoires, and around 10 million of these chains were shared by at least two donors. A nearest-neighbor algorithm error-corrected the raw reads and collapsed the reads into unique sequences, merging closely related sequences to remove PCR and sequencing errors. Alignment of CDR3 sequences to IMGT reference sequences was used to assign V, D and J gene segments. For a sequence to be retained, a match of at least six nucleotides was required to both a V gene segment and a J gene segment. A rearrangement counted as productive if the CDR3 had no stop codons and remained in frame with V and J, and every other rearrangement counted as non-productive. CDR3 was defined according to IMGT convention as the region running from the second conserved V-encoded cysteine to the conserved J-encoded phenylalanine. Sequences without an unambiguous match to a single V gene segment were excluded from the earlier analysis of about 640 of the donors. In an earlier analysis of some 590 of the donors, a V segment was called functional when productive rearrangements were above 56.7%, and segregating when the standard deviation between donors exceeded 5%. To diagnose cytomegalovirus status from the catalog of TCR beta chain sequences, a statistical classification framework was built. In a later analysis, V and J genes were assigned by comparing TCR nucleotide sequences against IMGT/GENE-DB human TR gene sequences. The TCRdist pipeline was used in a later analysis to assign CDR3 sequences and most-parsimonious VDJ recombination scenarios. In a later analysis, every TCR beta chain was defined by the combination of its CDR3 amino acid sequence and its V-gene family, and reads without a unique V-gene family were dropped. As a way to deal with suspected cross-contamination and a sequencing artifact, a later analysis dropped hundreds of nucleotide sequences that were highly shared and had low generation probability. For each public chain, a later analysis derived a clonal expansion index from normalized ranks of inferred template counts within each repertoire. In a later analysis, generation probabilities were computed with a VDJ recombination model fitted to out-of-frame rearrangements, and the resulting probabilities were checked against IGoR. A later analysis scored TCR-TCR, TCR-HLA and TCR-CMV co-occurrence with hypergeometric tests, applying a repertoire-size bias correction to TCR pairs. A later analysis estimated false discovery rates by permuting HLA or CMV assignments 20 times. In a later analysis, co-occurring TCRs were grouped using DBSCAN, with TCRdist sequence similarity added in when clustering inside HLA-allele-positive subsets. Repertoires with fewer than 30,000 or more than 120,000 public chains were left out of co-occurrence clustering, as were five repertoires with anomalous nucleotide sharing. Here the immuneACCESS table is served through TCRdb, limited to in-frame sequences with V and J called. Missing clones are a known gap in these copies; in checked studies unresolved V genes cover under half, and the rest lacks a known reason. That table supplies the V and J calls and clone size; D and trimming were determined from the DNA. This sample has over 100,000 clones in its table, and 10% of those were observed once. Together, the top ten hold less than 6% of the sample.

The sequencing input was PBMCs. The source is a middle-aged man in good health and CMV-seropositive. The sequence links TRBV7-9 to TRBJ2-1, and TRBD1 aligns with 10 junction nucleotides. The nucleotide sequence is TGTGCCAGCAGCCAAACCGGGACAGGGGTCAATGAGCAGTTCTTC. The resulting protein is CASSQTGTGVNEQFF.